The entry that follows covers one T cell receptor (beta chain) sequence. Its antigen is not identified. The sample comes from a study of CXCR3-negative and CXCR3-positive naive CD8 T cells. Background on the study: Some 150 million TRB reads were obtained in total, which works out to about 1.5 +/- 0.3 million per library. The study, taken as a whole, reports: More hydrophobic TRB CDR3s were found in CXCR3-positive naive cells than in CXCR3-negative naive cells. Between one naive subset and the other, surface CD5 was comparable, and TCR strength was inferred from TRB CDR3 properties.

CD45RO-CCR7+CD27+CD95- expression identified naive CD8+ T cells. Through 5' RACE with UMI labels, the TRB cDNA libraries were prepared. TCRdb reworked the 5' RACE reads into one entry per CDR3 protein, no DNA. In total, the table holds around 140,000 distinct CDR3 sequences. This sequence was found in a human donor in good health. Some clones in this sample may be carry-over from other donors' samples. The sample consisted of naive CXCR3- CD8+ T cells from blood. The subset: CD45RO-CCR7+CD27+CD95- naive CD8+ T cells lacking CXCR3 (TNR3-).

The chain's CDR3 is CASSYSADYSGGLDTQYF. The V and J genes are TRBV6-2 or TRBV6-3 and TRBJ2-3; the D call of TRBD2 rests on TCRdb alone, since no DNA is present to check it. The CDR3 runs 18 residues. Germline V lookup: CDR1 MNHEY, CDR2 SVGEGT.